The TCR beta chain under discussion was sequenced for a study of cytomegalovirus exposure and HLA in healthy donors. The CDR3 runs 14 residues. Per germline, CDR1 SGHNT and CDR2 YYREEE (reference sequence). The PCR employed 60 Vbeta primers together with 13 Jbeta primers. Sequenced by immunoSEQ multiplex PCR; TCRdb stores in-frame clones only, minus some. The table lists around 130,000 clones, about 74% of them singletons, with 0.94% in the top ten. The sequenced material came from PBMCs. J is TRBJ2-5 and V is TRBV5-4, with TRBD1 matching 10 bases. The DNA end is a closer match to TRBJ2-7, so the J assignment may be wrong. The sequence came from an older woman in good health and CMV-seronegative. CDR3 coding DNA: TGTGCCAGCAGCTTTGGGACAGGGGACTACGAGCAGTACTTC. Translation: CASSFGTGDYEQYF.